Reported below is one TCR beta chain. The antigen is unknown. The data were taken from a study of T cell responses to AZD1222 COVID-19 vaccine. Study-wide results and caveats: Baseline seropositivity characterized only a handful of AZD1222 recipients. The donors showed a predominance of white British ancestry and of females, with possible underestimation of clonal diversity. Repertoire sampling was restricted to post-peak T cell response timepoints.

J lost 2 bases, V lost 7 bases, and 12 bases had no gene match. CDR1 is SNHLY, CDR2 FYNNEI, per germline. The CDR3 runs 17 residues. Second doses at about 4 or about 12 weeks were pooled. TCRdb's copy holds only in-frame clones and misses some; the assay was immunoSEQ multiplex PCR. The table includes some 150,000 clones, around nine tenths detected once. J is TRBJ2-1 and V is TRBV2, with 9 nucleotides matching TRBD2. Sample: peripheral blood, taken 28 days after the second AZD1222 dose. The clonotype was recovered from an adult who received the AZD1222 COVID-19 vaccine. The CDR3 is CASTGTSSDGPYNEQFF. DNA of the CDR3: TGTGCCAGCACCGGGACTAGCTCGGACGGGCCCTACAATGAGCAGTTCTTC.